This T cell receptor beta chain was retrieved from a study of identical twins. With regard to this clonotype: No antigen is known for it.

TCRdb passed the 5' RACE reads through MiXCR, listing each CDR3 protein once. This sample carries hundreds of thousands of distinct CDR3 sequences, 21% of them seen once, and the ten largest clones take 4% to 4.5%. Study-level results: Modeled out-of-frame TCR alpha sharing in monozygotic twins fell below observed levels.

The CDR3 sequence is 13 residues long. Per the germline V gene, CDR1 is ENHRY and CDR2 is SYGVKD. Trimming left V 0 bases short and J 6 bases short, with 7 bases between. These records were also assigned to another study, of T cells expressing NK-cell markers.

This TCR was recovered from a woman between 18 and 30 years old in good health. The chain links TRBV10-3 to TRBJ2-3; D unresolved. Sequencing was done on a sample of PBMCs. The CDR3 loop reads CAISESNSDTQYF. Written as DNA, the CDR3 is TGTGCCATCAGTGAGTCCAACAGCGATACGCAGTATTTT.